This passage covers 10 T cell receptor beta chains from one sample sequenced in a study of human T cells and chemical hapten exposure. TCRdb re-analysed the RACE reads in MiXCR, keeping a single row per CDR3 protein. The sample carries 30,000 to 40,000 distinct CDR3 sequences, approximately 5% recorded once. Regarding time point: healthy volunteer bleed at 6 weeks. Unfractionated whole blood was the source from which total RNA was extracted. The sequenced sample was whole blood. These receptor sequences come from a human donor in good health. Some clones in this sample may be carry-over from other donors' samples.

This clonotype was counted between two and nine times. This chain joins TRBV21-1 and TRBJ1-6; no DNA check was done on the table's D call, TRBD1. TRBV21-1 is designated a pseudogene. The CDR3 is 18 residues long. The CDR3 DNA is TGTGCCAGCAGCTTAATAGAAGCCCAAGACAGCCTTAATTCACCCCTCCACTTT. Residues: CASSLIEAQDSLNSPLHF.

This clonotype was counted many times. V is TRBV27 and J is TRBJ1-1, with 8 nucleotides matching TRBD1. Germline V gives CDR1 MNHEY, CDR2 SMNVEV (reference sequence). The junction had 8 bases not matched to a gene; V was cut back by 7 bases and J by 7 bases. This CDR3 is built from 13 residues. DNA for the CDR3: TGTGCCAGCATGGCAGGACAGGGAGGTGAAGCTTTCTTT. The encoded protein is CASMAGQGGEAFF.

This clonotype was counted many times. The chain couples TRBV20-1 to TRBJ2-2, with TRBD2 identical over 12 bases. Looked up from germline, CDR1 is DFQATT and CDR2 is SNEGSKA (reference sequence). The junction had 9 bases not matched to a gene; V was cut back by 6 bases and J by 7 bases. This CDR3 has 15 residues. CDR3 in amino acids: CSALLAGGSFGELFF. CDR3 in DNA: TGCAGTGCCCTACTAGCGGGGGGATCCTTCGGGGAGCTGTTTTTT.

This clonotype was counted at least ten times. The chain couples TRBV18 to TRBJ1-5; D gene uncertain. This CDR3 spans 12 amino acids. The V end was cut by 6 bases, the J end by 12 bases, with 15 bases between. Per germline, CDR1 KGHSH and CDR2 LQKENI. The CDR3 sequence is CASSLPDKDQHF. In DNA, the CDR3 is TGTGCCAGCTCGCTCCCAGACAAAGACCAGCATTTT.

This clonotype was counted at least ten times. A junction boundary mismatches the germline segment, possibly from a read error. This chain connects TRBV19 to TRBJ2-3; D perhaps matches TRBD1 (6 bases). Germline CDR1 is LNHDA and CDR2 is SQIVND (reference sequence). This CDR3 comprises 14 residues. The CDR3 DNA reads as TGTGCCAGCAGTATAAGGCAGGGGTCAGATACGCAGTATTTT. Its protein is CASSIRQGSDTQYF.

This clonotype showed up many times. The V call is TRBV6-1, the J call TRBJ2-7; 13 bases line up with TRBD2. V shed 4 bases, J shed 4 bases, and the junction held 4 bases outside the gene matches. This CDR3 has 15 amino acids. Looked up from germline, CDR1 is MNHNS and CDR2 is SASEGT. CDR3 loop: CASSAGTSGKYEQYF. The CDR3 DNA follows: TGTGCCAGCAGTGCGGGGACTAGCGGGAAATACGAGCAGTACTTC.

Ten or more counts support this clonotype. CDR3 nucleotides: TGTGCCAGCAGCACGTCCATCACAGATTACGAGCAGTACTTC. Translated, it gives CASSTSITDYEQYF. The J gene is TRBJ2-7, the V gene TRBV7-2; no definite D call. The CDR3 totals 14 residues. Per germline, CDR1 SGHTA and CDR2 FQGNSA. The germline V and J ends were trimmed by 5 bases and 4 bases, with 15 bases remaining between them. Combining the CDR3 with reference TRBV7-2 and TRBJ2-7 gives the whole variable domain GAGVSQSPSNKVTEKGKDVELRCDPISGHTALYWYRQSLGQGLEFLIYFQGNSAPDKSGLPSDRFSAERTGGSVSTLTIQRTQQEDSAVYLCASSTSITDYEQYFGPGTRLTVT.

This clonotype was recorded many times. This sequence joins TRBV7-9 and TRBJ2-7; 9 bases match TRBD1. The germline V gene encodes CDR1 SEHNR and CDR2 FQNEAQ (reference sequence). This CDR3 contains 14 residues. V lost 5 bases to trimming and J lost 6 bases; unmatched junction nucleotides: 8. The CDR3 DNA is TGTGCCAGCAGCCAGGGACAGGGATCGAGCGAGCAGTACTTC. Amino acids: CASSQGQGSSEQYF.

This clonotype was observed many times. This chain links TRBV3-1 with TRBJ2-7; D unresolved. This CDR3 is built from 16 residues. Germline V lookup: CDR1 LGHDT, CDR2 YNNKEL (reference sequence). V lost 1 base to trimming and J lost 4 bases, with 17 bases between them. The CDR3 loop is CASSQVAAALRYEQYF. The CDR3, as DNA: TGTGCCAGCAGCCAAGTGGCGGCAGCCCTACGGTACGAGCAGTACTTC.

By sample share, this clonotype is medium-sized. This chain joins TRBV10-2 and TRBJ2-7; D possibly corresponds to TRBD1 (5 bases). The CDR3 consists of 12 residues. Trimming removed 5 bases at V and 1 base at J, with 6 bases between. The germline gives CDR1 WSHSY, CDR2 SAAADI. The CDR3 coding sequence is TGCGCCAGCAGTAGGGGTTCCTACGAGCAGTACTTC. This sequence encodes CASSRGSYEQYF.